The 11 T cell receptor beta chains reported below all come from one sample, sequenced in a study of neurological immune-mediated disorders. TCRdb passed the 5' RACE reads through MiXCR, listing each CDR3 protein once. The sample records 50,000 to 60,000 distinct CDR3 sequences, over 3.5% being singletons. The sequenced material came from CD4+ T cells from blood. Receptors were obtained from a woman between 40 and 55 years old with multiple sclerosis.

This clonotype was detected ten times or more. The chain has TRBV5-1 and TRBJ2-3, with 9 bases aligning to TRBD1. The V gene's germline CDR1 is SGHRS and CDR2 YFSETQ. Trimming cost V 4 bases and J 0 bases; bases outside gene matches: 6. The CDR3 is 16 amino acids. For the CDR3, the DNA is TGCGCCAGCAGCATGGGGGACAGGGCTAGCACAGATACGCAGTATTTT. Protein sequence: CASSMGDRASTDTQYF. The entire variable domain, with the rest obtained from reference TRBV5-1 and TRBJ2-3, is as follows: KAGVTQTPRYLIKTRGQQVTLSCSPISGHRSVSWYQQTPGQGLQFLFEYFSETQRNKGNFPGRFSGRQFSNSRSEMNVSTLELGDSALYLCASSMGDRASTDTQYFGPGTRLTVL.

This clonotype was detected many times. The chain carries TRBV10-3 and TRBJ2-3; TRBD2 aligns across 7 bases. Germline lookup yields CDR1 ENHRY and CDR2 SYGVKD. With V trimmed by 6 bases and J by 2 bases, 5 bases remained unmatched. The CDR3 consists of 14 residues. The CDR3 spells CAISNGGTTDTQYF. CDR3 in DNA: TGTGCCATCAGCAACGGGGGGACCACAGATACGCAGTATTTT.

This clonotype was recorded many times. The gene calls are TRBV7-8 and TRBJ1-3; D is unclear. The V gene's germline CDR1 is SGHVS and CDR2 FQNEAQ. V was trimmed by 5 bases and J by 0 bases, leaving 8 bases between them. The length of the CDR3 is 14 residues. The DNA of the CDR3 is TGTGCCAGCAGCCTAGGTCTCTCTGGAAACACCATATATTTT. Its protein is CASSLGLSGNTIYF.

At least ten counts were recorded for this clonotype. V is TRBV5-1 and J is TRBJ2-1, with D maybe TRBD2 (5 bases). Per germline, CDR1 SGHRS and CDR2 YFSETQ. CDR3 length equals 15 residues. Trimming removed 1 base at V and 0 bases at J, with 8 bases between. The CDR3 nucleotides are TGCGCCAGCAGCTTGCCTAGCAGCTCCTACAATGAGCAGTTCTTC. This gives the protein CASSLPSSSYNEQFF.

This clonotype was counted many times. The chain combines TRBV20-1 with TRBJ2-7; 8 bases line up with TRBD2. V shed 4 bases, J shed 7 bases, and the junction held 12 bases outside the gene matches. The CDR3 sequence is 14 residues long. The V gene's germline CDR1 is DFQATT and CDR2 SNEGSKA (reference sequence). The CDR3 region is CSAIPGGGGWEQYF. CDR3 nucleotides: TGCAGTGCTATCCCGGGAGGGGGAGGGTGGGAGCAGTACTTC.

This clonotype was detected a few times. A much larger clone differs by one base, so this may be a read error. This chain joins TRBV20-1 and TRBJ2-7, with D perhaps TRBD2 (5 bases). The CDR3 sequence is 13 residues long. Germline V lookup: CDR1 DFQATT, CDR2 SNEGSKA (reference sequence). The CDR3 sequence is CSTSPGTYYEQYF. CDR3 nucleotide sequence: TGCAGTACTAGTCCAGGAACCTACTACGAGCAGTACTTC.

This clonotype was observed at least ten times. The V gene is TRBV20-1, the J gene TRBJ2-1, with a tentative D call TRBD1 (6 bases). CDR1 is DFQATT, CDR2 SNEGSKA, per germline (reference sequence). The CDR3 runs to 15 residues. The V end was cut by 1 base, the J end by 7 bases, with 17 bases between. CDR3 residues: CSARVGQPSGNEQFF. CDR3 DNA: TGCAGTGCTAGAGTAGGACAGCCTTCTGGGAATGAGCAGTTCTTC.

This clonotype was found many times. The chain couples TRBV4-2 to TRBJ2-7; 8 nucleotides line up with TRBD2. This CDR3 has 18 residues. V gave up 2 bases and J gave up 0 bases; unmatched junction bases: 12. Per germline, CDR1 LGHNA and CDR2 YNFKEQ. CDR3 region: CASSQFYIAGTSSYEQYF. In DNA form, the CDR3 reads TGTGCCAGCAGCCAATTTTATATAGCGGGAACTAGCTCCTACGAGCAGTACTTC.

This clonotype was seen many times. The V and J genes are TRBV5-6 and TRBJ2-3; 11 bases are a match to TRBD2. CDR3 size: 15 residues. Germline V CDR1 and CDR2: SGHDT, YYEEEE. The junction had 7 bases not matched to a gene; V was cut back by 5 bases and J by 5 bases. In DNA form, the CDR3 reads TGTGCCAGCAGTTTAGCGGGGGGGTCACAAGATACGCAGTATTTT. Translated: CASSLAGGSQDTQYF.

This clonotype occurred many times. The genes are TRBV9 and TRBJ1-6; TRBD1 matches 7 bases. This CDR3 has 14 amino acids. Germline loops: CDR1 SGDLS, CDR2 YYNGEE. V gave up 3 bases and J gave up 8 bases; unmatched junction bases: 5. In nucleotides, the CDR3 is TGTGCCAGCAGCGGCCGGGACAGCTATTCACCCCTCCACTTT. As protein: CASSGRDSYSPLHF.

This chain joins TRBV12-3 or TRBV12-4 and TRBJ1-1; D is unclear. V was trimmed by 3 bases and J by 8 bases, leaving 10 bases between them. The CDR3 contains 12 residues. The CDR3 protein is CASSFPATEAFF. The CDR3 region has the DNA TGTGCCAGCAGTTTCCCGGCGACAGAAGCTTTCTTT.